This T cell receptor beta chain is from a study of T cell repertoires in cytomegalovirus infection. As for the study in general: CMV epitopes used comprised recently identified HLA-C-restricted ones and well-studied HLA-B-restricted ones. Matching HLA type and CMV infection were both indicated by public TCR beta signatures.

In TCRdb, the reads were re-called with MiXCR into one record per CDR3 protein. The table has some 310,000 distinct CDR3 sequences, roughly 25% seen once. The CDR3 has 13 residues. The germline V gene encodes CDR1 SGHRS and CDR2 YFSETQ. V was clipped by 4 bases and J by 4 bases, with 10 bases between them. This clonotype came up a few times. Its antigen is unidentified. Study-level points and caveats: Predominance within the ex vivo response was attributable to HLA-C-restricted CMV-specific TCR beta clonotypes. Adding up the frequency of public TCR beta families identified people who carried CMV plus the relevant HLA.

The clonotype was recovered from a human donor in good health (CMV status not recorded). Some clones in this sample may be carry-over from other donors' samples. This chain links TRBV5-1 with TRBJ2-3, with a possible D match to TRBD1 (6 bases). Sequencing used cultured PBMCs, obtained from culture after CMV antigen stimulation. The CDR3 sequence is CASSVTGPDTQYF. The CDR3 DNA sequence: TGCGCCAGCAGCGTTACAGGGCCAGATACGCAGTATTTT.